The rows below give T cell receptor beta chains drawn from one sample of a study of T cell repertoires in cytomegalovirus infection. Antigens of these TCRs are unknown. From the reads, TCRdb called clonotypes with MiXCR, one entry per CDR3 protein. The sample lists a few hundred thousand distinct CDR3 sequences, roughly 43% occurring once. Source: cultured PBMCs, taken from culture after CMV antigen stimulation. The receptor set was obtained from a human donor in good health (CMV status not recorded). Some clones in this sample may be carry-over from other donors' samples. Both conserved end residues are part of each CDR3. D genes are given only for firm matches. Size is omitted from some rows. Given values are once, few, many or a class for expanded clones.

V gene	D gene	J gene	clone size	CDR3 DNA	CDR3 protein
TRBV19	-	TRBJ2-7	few	TGTGCCAGTAGAGCGGCCGGCGGCAGCCAATACGAGCAGTACTTC	CASRAAGGSQYEQYF
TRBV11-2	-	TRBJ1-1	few	TGTGCCAGCAGCTTAGTTATCGCTGAAGCTTTCTTT	CASSLVIAEAFF
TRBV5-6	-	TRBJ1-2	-	TGTGCCAGCAGCAACGGACAGCGGAGTGACTATGGCTACACCTTC	CASSNGQRSDYGYTF
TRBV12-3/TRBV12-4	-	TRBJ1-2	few	TGTGCCAGCACTCCGAACGGTGCGCGGCATGGCTACACCTTC	CASTPNGARHGYTF
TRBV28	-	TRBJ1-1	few	TGTGCCAGCAGTACCTCGGACCTACCGGACACTGAAGCTTTCTTT	CASSTSDLPDTEAFF
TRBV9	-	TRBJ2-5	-	TGTGCCAGCAGCCTCCGTTGGGGCGCCCAAGAGACCCAGTACTTC	CASSLRWGAQETQYF
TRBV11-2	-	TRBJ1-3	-	TGTGCCAGCAGCTTAGATGGGCGGCAAAACACCATATATTTT	CASSLDGRQNTIYF
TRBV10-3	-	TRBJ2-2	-	TGTGCCATCAGTGGCGGTGCGAACACCGGGGAGCTGTTTTTT	CAISGGANTGELFF
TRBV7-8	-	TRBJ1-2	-	TGTGCCAGCAGCCCGAGGGCGGAAAGGCTCTATGGCTACACCTTC	CASSPRAERLYGYTF
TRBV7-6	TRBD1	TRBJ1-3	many	TGTGCCAGCAGCTTATTAACAGGGGACCCTGGAAACACCATATATTTT	CASSLLTGDPGNTIYF
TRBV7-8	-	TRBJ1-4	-	TGTGCCAGCAGCTCGGATGGTTTGGGGGAAAAACTGTTTTTT	CASSSDGLGEKLFF
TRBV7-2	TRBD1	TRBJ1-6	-	TGTGCCAGCAGCTTTAGGGACAGAAATTCACCCCTCCACTTT	CASSFRDRNSPLHF
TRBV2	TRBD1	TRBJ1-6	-	TGTGCCAGCAAGGGAGGTGGGACAGCCCATTTT	CASKGGGTAHF
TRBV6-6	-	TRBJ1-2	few	TGTGCCAGCAGTAAGACCCCCCTAGACAGTCTTGGGGGCTACACCTTC	CASSKTPLDSLGGYTF
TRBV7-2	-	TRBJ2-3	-	TGTGCCAGCAGGTCCAGGGGACGTAGTGATACGCAGTATTTT	CASRSRGRSDTQYF
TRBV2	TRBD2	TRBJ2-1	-	TGTGCCAGCAGTAGCGAGCGGGGGGCCAATGAGCAGTTCTTC	CASSSERGANEQFF
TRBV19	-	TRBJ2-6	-	TGTGCCAGTAGTGCCAGGGTTCCGGGCCACTCTGGGGCCAACGTCCTGACTTTC	CASSARVPGHSGANVLTF
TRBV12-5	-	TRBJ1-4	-	TGTGCTAGTGGTTTGGTACTTAGGGGACTGAGGGCGCAGGCTAATGAAAAACTGTTTTTT	CASGLVLRGLRAQANEKLFF
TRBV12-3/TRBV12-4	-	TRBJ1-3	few	TGTGCCAGCAGTTTCCGGCAGCTCCGTGGAAACACCATATATTTT	CASSFRQLRGNTIYF
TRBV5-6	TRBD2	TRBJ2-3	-	TGTGCCAGCAGTTACGGTGGTAGCGGGTTAACAGATACGCAGTATTTT	CASSYGGSGLTDTQYF
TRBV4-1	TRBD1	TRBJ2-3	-	TGCGCCAGCAGCCACCGATTACAGGGGGCAGCAGATACGCAGTATTTT	CASSHRLQGAADTQYF
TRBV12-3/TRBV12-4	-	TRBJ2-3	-	TGTGCCTTCATCAGGGGAAATACGCAGTATTTT	CAFIRGNTQYF
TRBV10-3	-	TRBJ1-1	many	TGTGCCATCAGTGAGACCTCGAACACTGAAGCTTTCTTT	CAISETSNTEAFF
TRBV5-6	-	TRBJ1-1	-	TGTGCCTGCAGCTTCGATATGAACACTGAAGCTTTCTTT	CACSFDMNTEAFF